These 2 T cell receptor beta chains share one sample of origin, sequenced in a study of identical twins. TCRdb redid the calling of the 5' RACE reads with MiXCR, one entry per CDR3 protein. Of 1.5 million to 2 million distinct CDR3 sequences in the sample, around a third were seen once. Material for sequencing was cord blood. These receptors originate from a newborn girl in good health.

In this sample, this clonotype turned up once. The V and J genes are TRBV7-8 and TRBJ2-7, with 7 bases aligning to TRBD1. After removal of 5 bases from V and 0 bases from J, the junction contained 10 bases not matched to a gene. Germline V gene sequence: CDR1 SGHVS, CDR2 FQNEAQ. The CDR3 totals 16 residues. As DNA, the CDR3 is TGTGCCAGCAGCCAAGGGGTGCCAGGGGGCTCCTACGAGCAGTACTTC. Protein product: CASSQGVPGGSYEQYF.

Written as DNA, the CDR3 is TGTGCCAGCAGAATCGGGACTAGCGGGAGCAATGAGCAGTTCTTC. Translating it yields CASRIGTSGSNEQFF. The chain uses TRBV12-3 or TRBV12-4 and TRBJ2-1; 14 bases are a match to TRBD2. The CDR3 covers 15 residues. V dropped 6 bases and J dropped 6; count of bases not matched to a gene: 4.